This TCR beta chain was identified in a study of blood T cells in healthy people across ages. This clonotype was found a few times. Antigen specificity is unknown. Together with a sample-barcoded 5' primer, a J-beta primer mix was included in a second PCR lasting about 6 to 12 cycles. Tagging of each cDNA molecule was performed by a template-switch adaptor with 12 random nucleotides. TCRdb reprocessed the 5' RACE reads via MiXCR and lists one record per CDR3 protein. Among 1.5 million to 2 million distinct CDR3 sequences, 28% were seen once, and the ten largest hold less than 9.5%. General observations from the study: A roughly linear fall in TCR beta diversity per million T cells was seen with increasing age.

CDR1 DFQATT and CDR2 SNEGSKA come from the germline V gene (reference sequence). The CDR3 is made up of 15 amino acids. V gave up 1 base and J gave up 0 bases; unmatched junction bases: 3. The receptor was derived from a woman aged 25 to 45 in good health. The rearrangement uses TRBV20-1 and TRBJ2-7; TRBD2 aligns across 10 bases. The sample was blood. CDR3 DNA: TGCAGTGCTAGAGGAGCGGGAGGGCCCTCCTACGAGCAGTACTTC. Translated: CSARGAGGPSYEQYF.